This is a list of T cell receptor beta chains from one sample in a study of identifying expanded T cells in peripheral blood. The method was immunoSEQ multiplex PCR; TCRdb's version includes in-frame clones alone and lacks a portion of them. The sample includes over 90,000 clones, roughly 88% of them seen just once. Sequenced sample: blood. The receptors were sampled from a person aged 18 to 70 in good health. Both conserved end residues are part of each CDR3. A D gene is named only where the DNA matches it firmly. Not every row has a clone size; where given, it reads once, few, many or a size class.

clone_size,v_call,j_call,d_call,cdr3_aa,cdr3_nt
.,TRBV21-1,TRBJ1-4,.,CASSQSGTQREKLFF,TGTGCCAGCAGCCAATCAGGGACCCAAAGGGAAAAACTGTTTTTT
.,TRBV28,TRBJ2-7,TRBD2,CASSSPGLAGGRGYEQYF,TGTGCCAGCAGTTCCCCGGGACTAGCGGGAGGGCGGGGGTACGAGCAGTACTTC
.,TRBV4-1,TRBJ2-5,TRBD1,CASSPGWGTEETQYF,TGCGCCAGCAGCCCGGGATGGGGGACAGAAGAGACCCAGTACTTC
.,TRBV19,TRBJ1-5,.,CASSIGRSSGHSNQPQHF,TGTGCCAGTAGTATAGGACGGTCCTCTGGCCATAGCAATCAGCCCCAGCATTTT
.,TRBV6-5,TRBJ1-1,TRBD1,CASSLGAGGTEAFF,TGTGCCAGCAGCCTTGGGGCAGGGGGGACTGAAGCTTTCTTT
once,TRBV28,TRBJ1-2,.,CASSLLGREAGNYGYTF,TGTGCCAGCAGTTTATTGGGCAGGGAGGCAGGGAACTATGGCTACACCTTC
.,TRBV27,TRBJ1-1,TRBD1,CASSLDNTGVGTEAFF,TGTGCCAGCAGTTTGGATAATACAGGGGTAGGCACTGAAGCTTTCTTT
.,TRBV2,TRBJ2-2,.,CASSTQGPPAGELFF,TGTGCCAGCAGCACTCAAGGACCCCCCGCCGGGGAGCTGTTTTTT
few,TRBV7-8,TRBJ2-5,.,CASSPRGETQYF,TGTGCCAGCAGCCCCCGGGGAGAGACCCAGTACTTC
.,TRBV18,TRBJ2-7,.,CASSPPGREEQYF,TGTGCCAGCTCACCACCGGGGCGGGAAGAGCAGTACTTC
.,TRBV7-8,TRBJ1-4,.,CASSLMEGEKLFF,TGTGCCAGCAGCTTAATGGAAGGTGAAAAACTGTTTTTT
.,TRBV6-1,TRBJ1-3,.,CASSEAGGATGNTIYF,TGTGCCAGCAGTGAAGCGGGGGGGGCGACGGGAAACACCATATATTTT
.,TRBV5-4,TRBJ1-1,.,CASSSPTAMNTEAFF,TGTGCCAGCAGTTCCCCCACAGCCATGAACACTGAAGCTTTCTTT
.,TRBV19,TRBJ2-3,.,CASSIRQGNTDTQYF,TGTGCCAGTAGTATAAGGCAGGGAAACACAGATACGCAGTATTTT
.,TRBV28,TRBJ1-1,TRBD1,CASLGPTGKAFF,TGTGCCTCTCTTGGCCCGACAGGGAAAGCTTTCTTT
.,TRBV7-9,TRBJ1-6,.,CASSPNNSPLHF,TGTGCCAGCAGCCCTAATAATTCACCCCTCCACTTT